The T cell receptor beta chain described here comes from a study of blood T cells in healthy people across ages. Study observations and caveats: TCR beta diversity per million T cells fell roughly linearly with age. Total diversity from one million sequenced T cells was likely underestimated.

CDR3 length: 14 amino acids. Germline-derived CDR1 and CDR2 are SQVTM and ANQGSEA. Then a second PCR, running roughly 7 to 11 cycles, was carried out with a sample-barcoded 5' primer and a J-beta primer mix. TCRdb ran MiXCR on the 5' RACE reads and lists one entry per CDR3 protein. The table shows 1.5 million to 2 million distinct CDR3 sequences, with less than 50% occurring only once. This clonotype was seen only a few times. Antigen specificity is unknown. Around 10 milliliters of peripheral blood were drawn from each donor. The TCR was taken from a woman in her thirties or forties in good health. V usage is TRBV29-1 and J usage is TRBJ2-4, with D perhaps matching TRBD1 (6 bases). The sequenced material came from blood. The DNA for the CDR3 is TGCAGGCTGACAGGTCCCGGAGCCAAAAACATTCAGTACTTC. Its protein product is CRLTGPGAKNIQYF.